This entry concerns a single T cell receptor (beta chain). The antigen is unknown. The PCR was carried out with 60 Vbeta primers and 13 Jbeta primers. Sequencing was performed with immunoSEQ multiplex PCR; in TCRdb, only in-frame clones are kept and a portion is missing. This sample has 85,000 to 100,000 clones, with roughly four fifths found just once. The sample originates from a study of cytomegalovirus exposure and HLA in healthy donors. Study outcomes and limitations: Some highly shared sequence variants likely arose as a pipeline artifact. Later on, analysis showed that most CMV-associated TCR beta chains appeared to be HLA-restricted.

Germline values: CDR1 MNHEY, CDR2 SMNVEV (reference sequence). V lost 4 bases and J lost 1, with 8 bases in between. The CDR3 length is 14 residues. Sequenced material: PBMCs. This sequence joins TRBV27 and TRBJ1-5; a possible D gene is TRBD1 (6 bases). The source is a woman aged 18-29 years in good health and CMV-seropositive. CDR3 sequence reads: CASSYGQSNQPQHF. The CDR3 region has the DNA TGTGCCAGCAGTTACGGACAGAGCAATCAGCCCCAGCATTTT.